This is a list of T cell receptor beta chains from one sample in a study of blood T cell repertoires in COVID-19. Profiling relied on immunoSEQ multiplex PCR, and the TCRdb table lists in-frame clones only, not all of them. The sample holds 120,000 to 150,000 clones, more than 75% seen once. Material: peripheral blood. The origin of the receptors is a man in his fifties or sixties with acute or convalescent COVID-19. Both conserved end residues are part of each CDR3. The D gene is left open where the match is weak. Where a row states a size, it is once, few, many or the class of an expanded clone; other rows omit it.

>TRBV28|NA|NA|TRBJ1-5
TGTGCCAGCAGTGAGCCGGCCGGGGGGAGCAATCAGCCCCAGCATTTT
CASSEPAGGSNQPQHF
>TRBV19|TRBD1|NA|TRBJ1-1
TGTGCCAGTAGTCTGGGACAGCCCATGAACACTGAAGCTTTCTTT
CASSLGQPMNTEAFF
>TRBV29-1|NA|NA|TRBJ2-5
TGCAGCGTTGAAGGGGGAGGGACCCAGTACTTC
CSVEGGGTQYF
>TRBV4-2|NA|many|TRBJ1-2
TGTGCCAGCAGCCAAGGAGGGAGCTATGGCTACACCTTC
CASSQGGSYGYTF
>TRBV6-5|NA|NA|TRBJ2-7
TGTGCCAGCAGTTACGTGGGGGCCCGGGACGAGCAGTACTTC
CASSYVGARDEQYF
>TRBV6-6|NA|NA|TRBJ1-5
TGTGCCAGCAGTCCTACCGGGACCGGAGGGGGCAATCAGCCCCAGCATTTT
CASSPTGTGGGNQPQHF
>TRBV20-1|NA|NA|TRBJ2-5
TGCACCGAGGAGACCCAGTACTTC
CTEETQYF
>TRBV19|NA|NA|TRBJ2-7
TGTGCCAGTAGTATACAGGGCGTGCAGTACTTC
CASSIQGVQYF
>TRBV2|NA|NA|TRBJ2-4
TGTGCCAGCAGTGAACGGGTGGCCAAAAACATTCAGTACTTC
CASSERVAKNIQYF
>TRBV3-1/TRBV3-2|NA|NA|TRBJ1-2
TGTGCCAGCAGCCAGCAATGGACAGTTCGCTATGGCTACACCTTC
CASSQQWTVRYGYTF
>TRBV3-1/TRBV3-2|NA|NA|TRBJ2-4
TGTGCCAGCAGCCAAGGTCGGACAGAAGGAGGAAAAGCCAAAAACATTCAGTACTTC
CASSQGRTEGGKAKNIQYF
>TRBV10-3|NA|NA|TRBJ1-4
TGTGCCATCAGTTCAGGGACGACAGGCGAAAAACTGTTTTTT
CAISSGTTGEKLFF
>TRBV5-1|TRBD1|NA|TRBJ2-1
TGCGCCAGCAGCTACGGGACAGGGAATTACAATGAGCAGTTCTTC
CASSYGTGNYNEQFF
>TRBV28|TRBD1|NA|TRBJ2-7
TGTGCCAGCAGTTTCCCCGTTGGACAGGGCGGTTACGAGCAGTACTTC
CASSFPVGQGGYEQYF
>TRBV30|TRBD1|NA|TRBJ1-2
TGTGCCTGGAGTGGGGACAGGGGGCACGGAGGCTACACCTTC
CAWSGDRGHGGYTF
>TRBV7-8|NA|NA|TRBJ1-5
TGTGCCAGCAGCCCCCAGGCCACACCCAGGGAGCCCCAGCATTTT
CASSPQATPREPQHF
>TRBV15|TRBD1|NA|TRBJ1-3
TGTGCCACCAGCAGAGGACAGGGATCTGGAAACACCATATATTTT
CATSRGQGSGNTIYF
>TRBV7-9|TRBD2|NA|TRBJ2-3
TGTGCCAGCATCTCGTCTAGCGGGAGGCGGACAGATACGCAGTATTTT
CASISSSGRRTDTQYF
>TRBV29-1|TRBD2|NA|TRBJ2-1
TGCAGCGTCGAACTAGTTAGCGGGAGCTCCTACAATGAGCAGTTCTTC
CSVELVSGSSYNEQFF
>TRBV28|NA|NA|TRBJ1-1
TGTGCCAGCAGTTACCCTGGGACATCGATCAGAGCTTTCTTT
CASSYPGTSIRAFF
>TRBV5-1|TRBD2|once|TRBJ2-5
TGCGCCAGCAGCTCGGTCCGGACTAGCGGGATTTCGACCCAGTACTTC
CASSSVRTSGISTQYF
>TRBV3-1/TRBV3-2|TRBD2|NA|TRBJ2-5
TGTGCCACCGAACCACAACTAGCGATGGCAGAGACCCAGTACTTC
CATEPQLAMAETQYF
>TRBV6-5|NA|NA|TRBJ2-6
TGTGCCAGCAGCTCCCCGGGCAACGTCCTGACTTTC
CASSSPGNVLTF
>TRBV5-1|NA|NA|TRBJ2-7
TGCGCCAGCAGCTTGGAGACTTCCGAGCAGTACTTC
CASSLETSEQYF
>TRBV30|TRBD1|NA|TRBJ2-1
TGTGCCTGGATTAACCTTTTACAGGGGTCCCCCTACAATGAGCAGTTCTTC
CAWINLLQGSPYNEQFF
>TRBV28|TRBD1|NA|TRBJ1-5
TGTGCCTTAAGGTCCACGACAGGGGCGGTAAATCAGCCCCAGCATTTT
CALRSTTGAVNQPQHF
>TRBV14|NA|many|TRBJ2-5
TGTGCCAGCAGCCCCGGGGGAGTTTTTGAGACCCAGTACTTC
CASSPGGVFETQYF
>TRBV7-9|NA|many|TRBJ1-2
TGTGCCAGCAGCATAATTCTGGGAGTAAACTATGGCTACACCTTC
CASSIILGVNYGYTF
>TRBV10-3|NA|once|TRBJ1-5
TGTGCCATCAGCCAGGGCCTGGGGCAGCCCCAGCATTTT
CAISQGLGQPQHF
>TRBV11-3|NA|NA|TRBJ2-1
TGTGCCAGCAGCTTAGGGGGAGGCGGGAACTACAATGAGCAGTTCTTC
CASSLGGGGNYNEQFF
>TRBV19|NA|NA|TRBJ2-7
TGTGCCAGTAGTATTTTGGGAGACGAGCAGTACTTC
CASSILGDEQYF
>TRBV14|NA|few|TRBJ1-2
TGTGCCAGCAGCCAAGACCGCTATGGCTACACCTTC
CASSQDRYGYTF
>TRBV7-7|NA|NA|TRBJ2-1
TGTGCTAGCAGCTTAGATGTAGCAGGGCCCTACAATGAGCAGTTCTTC
CASSLDVAGPYNEQFF
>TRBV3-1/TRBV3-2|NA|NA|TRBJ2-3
TGTGCCAGCAGCCCGAGGAGGGTACTTGATACGCAGTATTTT
CASSPRRVLDTQYF
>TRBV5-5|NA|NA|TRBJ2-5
TGTGCCAGCAGCTTGCAGGGCGAAGGGACCCAGTACTTC
CASSLQGEGTQYF
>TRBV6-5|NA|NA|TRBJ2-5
TGTGCCAGCAATCTGACCCCGGGGGAGACCCAGTACTTC
CASNLTPGETQYF
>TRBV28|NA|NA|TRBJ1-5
TGTGCCAGCAGTTTACAGGGGTTGAGCAATCAGCCCCAGCATTTT
CASSLQGLSNQPQHF
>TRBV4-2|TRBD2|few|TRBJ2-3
TGTGCCAGCAGCCAGGCGGGACTAGCGGGAAAAGATACGCAGTATTTT
CASSQAGLAGKDTQYF
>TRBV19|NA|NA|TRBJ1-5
TGTGCCAGTAGTCCGGGGCGACAGGGCAATCAGCCCCAGCATTTT
CASSPGRQGNQPQHF
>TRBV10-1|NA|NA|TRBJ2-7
TGCGCCAGCAGTGAGTCAGGGGTTTTGTGGGAGCAGTACTTC
CASSESGVLWEQYF
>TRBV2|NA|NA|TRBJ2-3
TGTGCCAGCGGAGATAATGAAGATACGCAGTATTTT
CASGDNEDTQYF
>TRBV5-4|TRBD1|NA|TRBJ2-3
TGTGCCAGCAGCGCAGGGGGCGCGGGCACAGATACGCAGTATTTT
CASSAGGAGTDTQYF
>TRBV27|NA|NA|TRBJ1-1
TGTGCCAGTCTCACGAGATCCTGGGTCGACAGGCGCACTGAAGCTTTCTTT
CASLTRSWVDRRTEAFF
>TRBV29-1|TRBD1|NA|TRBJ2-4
TGCAGCGTGGGGACTTGGGACAGGATGGACATTCAGTACTTC
CSVGTWDRMDIQYF
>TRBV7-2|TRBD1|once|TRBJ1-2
TGTGCCAGCAGCTTAGGGACAGGGGGCATCTATGGCTACACCTTC
CASSLGTGGIYGYTF
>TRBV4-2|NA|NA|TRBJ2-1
TGTGCCAGCAGCCAAGAAGTAAGACTAGATTCTCGCAATGAGCAGTTCTTC
CASSQEVRLDSRNEQFF
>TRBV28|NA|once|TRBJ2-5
TGTGCCAGCAGTATACAGGGTCCGGAGACCCAGTACTTC
CASSIQGPETQYF
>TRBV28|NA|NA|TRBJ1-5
TGTGCCAGCAAGGGAGGGACTAGCAATCAGCCCCAGCATTTT
CASKGGTSNQPQHF
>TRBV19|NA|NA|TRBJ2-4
TGTGCCAGTAGTATAGCTGGAGGCAAAAACATTCAGTACTTC
CASSIAGGKNIQYF
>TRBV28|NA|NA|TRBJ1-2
TGTGCCAGCAACAGGGATTATGGCTACACCTTC
CASNRDYGYTF
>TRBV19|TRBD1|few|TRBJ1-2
TGTGCCAGTAGTATAGTCCCCGGGACAGTTAACTATGGCTACACCTTC
CASSIVPGTVNYGYTF
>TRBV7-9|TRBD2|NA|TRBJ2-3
TGTGCCAGCAGCTTGGGACCGACTAGCGGGGGCTCAGATACGCAGTATTTT
CASSLGPTSGGSDTQYF
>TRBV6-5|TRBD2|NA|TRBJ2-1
TGTGCCAGCAGTTACTTCAGGACTAGCGGCAATGAGCAGTTCTTC
CASSYFRTSGNEQFF
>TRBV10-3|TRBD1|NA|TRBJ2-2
TGTGCCATACGGACAGGGGGTAACACCGGGGAGCTGTTTTTT
CAIRTGGNTGELFF
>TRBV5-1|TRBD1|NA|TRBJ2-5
TGCGCCAGCAGGTATGGGCCAGGGGGCGGAGAGACCCAGTACTTC
CASRYGPGGGETQYF
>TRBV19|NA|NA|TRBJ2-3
TGTGCCAGTAGTATAGCGGGAGGCACAGATACGCAGTATTTT
CASSIAGGTDTQYF
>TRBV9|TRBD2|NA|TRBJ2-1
TGTGCCAGCAGCCCATTAGCGGGAGAAGCATATGAGCAGTTCTTC
CASSPLAGEAYEQFF